This TCR beta chain derives from a study of spatial heterogeneity in lung cancer. TCRdb re-derived calls from the 5' RACE reads in MiXCR, one entry per CDR3 protein. The sample has about 12,000 distinct CDR3 sequences; 4% to 6% are singletons. The germline V and J ends were trimmed by 6 bases and 0 bases, with 15 bases remaining between them. This CDR3 is built from 16 residues. This clonotype occurred many times. Its cognate antigen is unknown. Overall study findings and caveats: For expanded intratumoral alpha and beta TCRs, counts tracked tumor mutation counts.

Time point denoted: sample taken at primary tumor resection. The TCR was taken from a male donor with early-stage non-small cell lung cancer. Sequencing was performed on lung tumor tissue, taken at surgery. This chain connects TRBV12-3 or TRBV12-4 to TRBJ1-3; the D gene is possibly TRBD1 (5 bases). CDR3 DNA sequence: TGTGCCAGCAGCCGGGACGCGGACTTCTCTGGAAACACCATATATTTT. It is translated as CASSRDADFSGNTIYF.